The TCR beta chain under discussion was sequenced for a study of blood T cell repertoires in COVID-19. This CDR3 contains 15 residues. In germline, CDR1 is SGHAT, CDR2 FQNNGV. Trimming pared 1 base from V and 1 base from J, leaving 8 bases between. In the original processing: Amplification of reference gene primers provided the estimated nucleated cell counts. Assay used: immunoSEQ multiplex PCR; TCRdb lists only in-frame clones, some missing. V and J calls and clone size are copied from that table; D and trimming were computed from the DNA. Among hundreds of thousands of clones listed, 75% to 90% were seen once.

This TCR came from a woman younger than 45 who had been exposed to COVID-19. Material: PBMCs or T cells enriched from blood (not recorded which). The rearrangement links TRBV11-2 to TRBJ1-5; maybe TRBD1 (5 bases). The CDR3: CASSLGGGSNQPQHF. The CDR3 region has the DNA TGTGCCAGCAGCTTAGGGGGGGGAAGCAATCAGCCCCAGCATTTT.